Shown below are 11 T cell receptor beta chains from a single sample sequenced in a study of T cell changes during pregnancy in multiple sclerosis. Libraries were prepared by immunoSEQ multiplex PCR; TCRdb keeps only in-frame clonotypes and omits some of them. The table records 91,000 or so clones, over 80% of them present only once. The input for sequencing was peripheral blood, taken after pregnancy. These receptors all come from a female donor with multiple sclerosis, enrolled in a pregnancy study.

CDR3 in DNA: TGTGCCAGCAACCGGGACAGCGAGCAGTTCTTC. It codes for CASNRDSEQFF. The chain joins TRBV11-1 to TRBJ2-1; 7 nucleotides match TRBD1. V lost 7 bases to trimming and J lost 10 bases; unmatched junction nucleotides: 4. The CDR3 runs to 11 residues. Germline CDR1 reads SGHAT; CDR2 reads FQDESV (reference sequence).

In this sample, this clone turned up a few times. The chain joins TRBV7-9 to TRBJ1-4; a possible D gene is TRBD1 (5 bases). CDR1 is SEHNR and CDR2 is FQNEAQ in the germline V gene (reference sequence). This CDR3 contains 13 residues. V lost 6 bases, J lost 1 base, and 6 bases lay in between. CDR3 DNA sequence: TGTGCCAGCAGAGGGGTAACTAATGAAAAACTGTTTTTT. Its protein is CASRGVTNEKLFF.

This clone was seen only once. The chain joins TRBV9 to TRBJ2-7; 7 nucleotides agree with TRBD1. V gave up 2 bases and J gave up 3 bases; unmatched junction bases: 5. Germline CDR1 SGDLS, CDR2 YYNGEE. The CDR3 spans 14 residues. DNA for the CDR3: TGTGCCAGCAGCGTCGGGACAGCCTTCTACGAGCAGTACTTC. Encoded protein: CASSVGTAFYEQYF.

The gene calls are TRBV5-6 and TRBJ1-5, with D possibly being TRBD1 (5 bases). V was shortened by 0 bases and J by 7 bases, with 11 bases between the two germline ends. The CDR3 has 14 amino acids. Germline CDR1 is SGHDT and CDR2 is YYEEEE. CDR3 residues: CASSLGGARQPQHF. As DNA, the CDR3 is TGTGCCAGCAGCTTGGGTGGGGCGCGGCAGCCCCAGCATTTT.

The J gene is TRBJ1-2, the V gene TRBV5-4; tentative D call: TRBD1 (6 bases). Trimming took off 4 bases at V and 2 bases at J, with 21 bases between the two ends. Germline CDR1 and CDR2: SGHNT and YYREEE (reference sequence). The CDR3 has 17 residues. In DNA form, the CDR3 reads TGTGCCAGCAGCCTAACCCGGACAGATCTGAACAACTATGGCTACACCTTC. Its translation is CASSLTRTDLNNYGYTF. The full variable domain, completed using reference TRBV5-4 and TRBJ1-2, is ETGVTQSPTHLIKTRGQQVTLRCSSQSGHNTVSWYQQALGQGPQFIFQYYREEENGRGNFPPRFSGLQFPNYSSELNVNALELDDSALYLCASSLTRTDLNNYGYTFGSGTRLTVV.

This clone has only one observation. The chain has TRBV30 and TRBJ1-5; maybe TRBD1 (6 bases). With 0 bases removed from V and 7 bases from J, the gap between germline ends came to 13 bases. CDR3 length equals 14 residues. Germline CDR1 reads GTSNPN; CDR2 reads SVGIG (reference sequence). The CDR3 is CAWSVTQGKQPQHF. The CDR3 DNA is TGTGCCTGGAGTGTAACGCAGGGGAAACAGCCCCAGCATTTT.

This chain connects TRBV6-1 to TRBJ1-1, with TRBD1 as a possible D gene (6 bases). Trimming stripped 4 bases from V and 2 bases from J, with 11 bases between. This CDR3 comprises 14 residues. The germline V gene has CDR1 MNHNS and CDR2 SASEGT. The CDR3 spells CASSARGINTEAFF. The CDR3, as DNA: TGTGCCAGCAGTGCGAGGGGGATTAACACTGAAGCTTTCTTT.

The sample holds a few counts of this clone. The chain joins TRBV5-1 to TRBJ1-6; possible D gene TRBD1, 5 bases. The CDR3 covers 14 residues. The V gene's germline CDR1 is SGHRS and CDR2 YFSETQ. V gave up 5 bases and J gave up 8 bases, with 14 bases separating them. The CDR3: CASSPTGGDSPLHF. The CDR3, as DNA: TGCGCCAGCAGTCCTACCGGGGGGGATTCACCCCTCCACTTT.

This chain links TRBV28 with TRBJ2-1, with D possibly TRBD1 on 6 matching bases. The V gene's germline CDR1 is MDHEN and CDR2 SYDVKM. V shed 1 base and J shed 3 bases, with 16 bases lying between them. The length of the CDR3 is 17 residues. The CDR3 reads CASSLSLAGASYNEQFF. In DNA, the CDR3 is TGTGCCAGCAGTTTATCTTTGGCAGGGGCCAGCTACAATGAGCAGTTCTTC.

The chain combines TRBV21-1 with TRBJ2-2; the tabulated D call, TRBD2, remains unverified against the DNA. TRBV21-1 is recorded as a pseudogene. This CDR3 has 16 amino acids. CDR3 sequence reads: CASSRGTSGITGELFF. CDR3 DNA: TGTGCCAGCAGCAGGGGGACTAGCGGGATTACCGGGGAGCTGTTTTTT.

V gene TRBV27 combines with J gene TRBJ1-6, with 7 bases identical to TRBD1. The CDR3 is 14 amino acids. CDR1 is MNHEY, CDR2 SMNVEV, per germline (reference sequence). V dropped 6 bases and J dropped 8; count of bases not matched to a gene: 7. The CDR3 DNA reads as TGTGCCAGCAGCCGGGACAGCGGGTATTCACCCCTCCACTTT. Encoded protein: CASSRDSGYSPLHF.